These 5 T cell receptor beta chains were all obtained from the same sample, sequenced in a study of blood T cells in healthy people across ages. A second PCR of 7 to 11 cycles used a sample-barcoded 5' primer and a J-beta primer mix. TCRdb itself ran the 5' RACE reads through MiXCR, one entry per CDR3 protein. The sample lists about a million distinct CDR3 sequences, roughly two fifths occurring once. The sample comprised blood. The receptors come from a man aged 18 to 29 in good health.

This rearrangement joins TRBV9 to TRBJ2-1; D is undetermined. The CDR3 loop spans 13 amino acids. The V end was cut by 4 bases, the J end by 8 bases, with 13 bases between. Germline loops: CDR1 SGDLS, CDR2 YYNGEE. CDR3 nucleotide sequence: TGTGCCAGCAGCCTCACGAGTGGGGATGAGCAGTTCTTC. This gives the protein CASSLTSGDEQFF.

This clonotype has only a few counts. V gene TRBV25-1 combines with J gene TRBJ2-1; tentative D call: TRBD1 (6 bases). Germline lookup yields CDR1 MGHDK and CDR2 SYGVNS. CDR3 length equals 13 residues. Trimming took 5 bases from V and 12 from J, leaving 17 bases between them. The CDR3 protein is CASSLSRGRRQFF. CDR3 DNA: TGTGCCAGCAGTTTGAGCAGGGGAAGGAGGCAGTTCTTC. The variable domain in full, completed from reference TRBV25-1 and TRBJ2-1, reads EADIYQTPRYLVIGTGKKITLECSQTMGHDKMYWYQQDPGMELHLIHYSYGVNSTEKGDLSSESTVSRIRTEHFPLTLESARPSHTSQYLCASSLSRGRRQFFGPGTRLTVL.

This clonotype was found a few times. The chain has TRBV12-3 or TRBV12-4 and TRBJ2-3; 8 bases align to TRBD1. This CDR3 contains 16 residues. Losses at the gene ends were 5 bases for V and 2 bases for J; bases not matched to a gene: 9. The CDR3 DNA follows: TGTGCCAGCAGTGGCCCGAGACAGGGGTTCACAGATACGCAGTATTTT. The encoded protein is CASSGPRQGFTDTQYF.

The V gene is TRBV25-1, the J gene TRBJ2-1; the match to TRBD2 covers 8 bases. The better agreement between TRBJ2-7 and the DNA end casts doubt on the J call. The CDR3 loop spans 15 amino acids. Per the germline V gene, CDR1 is MGHDK and CDR2 is SYGVNS. CDR3 DNA: TGTGCCAGCAATCTCGGGGGGGTTAATCACAATGAGCAGTACTTC. Translated: CASNLGGVNHNEQYF.

The chain is built from TRBV3-1 and TRBJ1-1, with D unresolved. Germline V gene sequence: CDR1 LGHDT, CDR2 YNNKEL (reference sequence). The CDR3 runs to 17 residues. V lost 0 bases, J lost 0 bases, and 14 bases lay in between. Here the CDR3 DNA reads TGTGCCAGCAGCCAAGAGAATCCCCGGCCCATGAACACTGAAGCTTTCTTT. Translation gives CASSQENPRPMNTEAFF.